The 10 T cell receptor beta chains given below trace back to one sample, sequenced in a study of shared T cell receptors in the human thymus. TCRdb's copy holds only in-frame clones and misses some; the assay was immunoSEQ multiplex PCR. The sample records hundreds of thousands of clones, around 87% being singletons. This sample was also put to use in a study of human thymus T cells.

Sequenced input: thymocytes. These receptors were obtained from a boy less than two years old with a congenital heart defect.

The CDR3 DNA is TGTGCCAGCAGTGTGGGACAGGGGGCAGGTAGCAATCAGCCCCAGCATTTT. It encodes CASSVGQGAGSNQPQHF. This rearrangement joins TRBV6-1 to TRBJ1-5; 12 nucleotides align to TRBD1. CDR1 and CDR2 (germline): MNHNS, SASEGT. V dropped 4 bases and J dropped 0; count of bases not matched to a gene: 4. This CDR3 spans 17 amino acids.

This clone was counted once. J is TRBJ2-1 and V is TRBV5-1, with 12 bases that match TRBD2. Per the germline V gene, CDR1 is SGHRS and CDR2 is YFSETQ. This CDR3 region has 17 residues. After removal of 3 bases from V and 6 bases from J, the junction contained 10 bases not matched to a gene. This CDR3 reads CASSSLQTSGSINEQFF. The DNA for the CDR3 is TGCGCCAGCAGCTCCCTACAGACTAGCGGGAGTATCAATGAGCAGTTCTTC.

V gene TRBV18 combines with J gene TRBJ1-1, with D hard to call. Trimming stripped 3 bases from V and 4 bases from J, with 9 bases between. Germline lookup yields CDR1 KGHSH and CDR2 LQKENI. The CDR3 loop spans 13 amino acids. Written as DNA, the CDR3 is TGTGCCAGCTCACCGGCGGTATCCACTGAAGCTTTCTTT. Translated: CASSPAVSTEAFF.

This chain links TRBV29-1 with TRBJ2-3, with 9 bases matching TRBD1. The CDR3 totals 16 residues. The germline CDR1 and CDR2 sequences are SQVTM and ANQGSEA. V gave up 5 bases and J gave up 4 bases; unmatched junction bases: 13. CDR3 residues: CSVPSPGQGIPDTQYF. CDR3 DNA sequence: TGCAGCGTTCCATCACCGGGACAGGGAATCCCAGATACGCAGTATTTT.

This chain connects TRBV25-1 to TRBJ1-2, with D unresolved. Germline loops: CDR1 MGHDK, CDR2 SYGVNS. The CDR3 contains 13 residues. Between the trimmed V and J ends, which lost 4 bases and 4 bases, there was a span of 10 bases. Here the CDR3 reads CASSAGNLYGYTF. The CDR3 DNA reads TGTGCCAGCAGTGCAGGTAACCTCTATGGCTACACCTTC.

In this sample, this clone turned up once. The chain links TRBV29-1 to TRBJ2-3; a possible D gene is TRBD2 (5 bases). Germline values: CDR1 SQVTM, CDR2 ANQGSEA. Trimming took off 7 bases at V and 2 bases at J, with 25 bases between the two ends. CDR3 size: 17 residues. CDR3 protein: CSAEGLSLELHTDTQYF. The CDR3 DNA reads as TGCAGCGCCGAAGGACTCAGCCTCGAGCTACACACAGATACGCAGTATTTT.

This clone appeared once. This chain uses TRBV4-1 with TRBJ2-1, with D possibly TRBD1 on 6 matching bases. Germline-derived CDR1 and CDR2 are MGHRA and YSYEKL. This CDR3 comprises 13 residues. The V gene lost 3 bases and the J gene lost 8 bases, with 11 bases spanning the gap. The DNA for the CDR3 is TGCGCCAGCAGCCAGATACAGGGTGATGAGCAGTTCTTC. It encodes CASSQIQGDEQFF.

The V and J genes are TRBV18 and TRBJ1-1; D is perhaps TRBD1 (5 bases). In germline, CDR1 is KGHSH, CDR2 LQKENI. The CDR3 spans 14 residues. V lost 3 bases, J lost 8 bases, and 16 bases lay in between. CDR3 residues: CASSPLATEKEAFF. The CDR3 DNA reads as TGTGCCAGCTCACCTCTTGCGACAGAGAAAGAAGCTTTCTTT.

This chain joins TRBV6-5 and TRBJ2-1; 7 bases are shared with TRBD1. The CDR3 extends over 14 amino acids. The germline V gene has CDR1 MNHEY and CDR2 SVGAGI. With 4 bases clipped from V and 8 bases from J, the junction kept 8 bases outside the gene matches. The CDR3 DNA follows: TGTGCCAGCAGTTGCCGGCAGGGGGAATATGAGCAGTTCTTC. It yields the protein CASSCRQGEYEQFF.

This clone was picked up one time. The chain employs TRBV18 and TRBJ2-3; 7 nucleotides align to TRBD1. Trimming removed 1 base from V and 2 bases from J; junction bases left unmatched: 6. This CDR3 region has 16 residues. CDR1 is KGHSH, CDR2 LQKENI, per germline. The CDR3 is CASSPRRQGITDTQYF. The DNA for the CDR3 is TGTGCCAGCTCACCACGAAGACAGGGCATCACAGATACGCAGTATTTT.